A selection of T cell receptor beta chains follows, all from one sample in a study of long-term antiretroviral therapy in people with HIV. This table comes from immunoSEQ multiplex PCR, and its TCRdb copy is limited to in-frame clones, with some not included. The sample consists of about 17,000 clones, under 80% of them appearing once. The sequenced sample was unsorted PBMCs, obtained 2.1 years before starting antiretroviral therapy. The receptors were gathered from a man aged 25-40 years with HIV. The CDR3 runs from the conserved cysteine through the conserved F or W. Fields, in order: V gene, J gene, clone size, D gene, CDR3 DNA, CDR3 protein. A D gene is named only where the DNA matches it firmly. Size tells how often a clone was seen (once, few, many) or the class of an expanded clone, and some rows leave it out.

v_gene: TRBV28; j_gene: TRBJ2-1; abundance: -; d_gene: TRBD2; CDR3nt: TGTGCCAGCAGTTTAAGGGGGAAGACTAGCGGGAATGAGCAGTTCTTC; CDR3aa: CASSLRGKTSGNEQFF
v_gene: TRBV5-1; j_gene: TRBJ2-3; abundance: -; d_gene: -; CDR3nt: TGCGCCAGCAGCTTGGACGGAACTTCCACAGATACGCAGTATTTT; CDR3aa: CASSLDGTSTDTQYF
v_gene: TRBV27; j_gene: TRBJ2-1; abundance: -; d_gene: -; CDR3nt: TGTGCCAGCAGTTTGTGGCAGAGCTCCTACAATGAGCAGTTCTTC; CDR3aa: CASSLWQSSYNEQFF
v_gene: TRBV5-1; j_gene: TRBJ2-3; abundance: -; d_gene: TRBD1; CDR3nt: TGCGCCAGCAGCTTAAACTTCAGGGGGTCAGATACGCAGTATTTT; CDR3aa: CASSLNFRGSDTQYF
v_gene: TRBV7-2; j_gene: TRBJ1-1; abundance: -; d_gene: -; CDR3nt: TGTGCCAGCAGCTTCCTCGCGGGGGAAGCTTTCTTT; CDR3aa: CASSFLAGEAFF
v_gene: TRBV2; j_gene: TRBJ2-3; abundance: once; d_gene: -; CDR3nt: TGTGCCAGCAGTGAGCCCGGGACTTCCACAGATACGCAGTATTTT; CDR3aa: CASSEPGTSTDTQYF
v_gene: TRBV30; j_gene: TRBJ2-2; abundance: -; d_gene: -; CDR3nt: TGTGCCTGGAAGCAGGGCAGCACCGGGGAGCTGTTTTTT; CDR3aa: CAWKQGSTGELFF
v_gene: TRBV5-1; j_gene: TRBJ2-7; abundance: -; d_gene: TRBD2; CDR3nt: TGCGCCAGCAGCACTGGGACTAGCGGGCTATCCTACGAGCAGTACTTC; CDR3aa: CASSTGTSGLSYEQYF
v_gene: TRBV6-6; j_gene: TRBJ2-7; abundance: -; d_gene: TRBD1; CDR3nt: TGTGCCAGCAGCCTCTCCGGGGACAGGGGATCCTACGAGCAGTACTTC; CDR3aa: CASSLSGDRGSYEQYF
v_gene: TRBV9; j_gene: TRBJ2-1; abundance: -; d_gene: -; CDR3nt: TGTGCCAGCAGCCAATCGGGCGGATACTCCTACAATGAGCAGTTCTTC; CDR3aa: CASSQSGGYSYNEQFF
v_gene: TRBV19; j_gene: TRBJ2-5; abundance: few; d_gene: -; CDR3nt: TGTGCCAGTAGTATTGGTCGGGGTCCGAAAGAGACCCAGTACTTC; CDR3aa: CASSIGRGPKETQYF
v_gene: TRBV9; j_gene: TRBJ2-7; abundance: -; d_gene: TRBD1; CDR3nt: TGTGCCAGCAGCGCGGGGACAGCTGGCTACGAGCAGTACTTC; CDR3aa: CASSAGTAGYEQYF
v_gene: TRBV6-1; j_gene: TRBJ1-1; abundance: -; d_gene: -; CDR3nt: TGTGCCAGCAGTGAATTAGGGGGGAACACTGAAGCTTTCTTT; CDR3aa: CASSELGGNTEAFF
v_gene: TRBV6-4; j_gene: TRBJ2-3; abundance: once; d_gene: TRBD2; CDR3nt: TGTGCCAGCAGTGACTCAGCGGGGAGCACAGATACGCAGTATTTT; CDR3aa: CASSDSAGSTDTQYF
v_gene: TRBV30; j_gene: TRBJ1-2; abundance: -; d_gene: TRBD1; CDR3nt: TGTGCCTTGACAGGGGTTTGGTATGGCTACACCTTC; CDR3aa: CALTGVWYGYTF
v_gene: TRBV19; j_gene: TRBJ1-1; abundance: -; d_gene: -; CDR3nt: TGTGCCAGTAGTATAAGCCCCGCTGGGGACACTGAAGCTTTCTTT; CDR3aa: CASSISPAGDTEAFF
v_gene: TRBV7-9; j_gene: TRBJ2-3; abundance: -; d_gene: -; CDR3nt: TGTGCCAGCAGCGACCGGTCTCACACAGATACGCAGTATTTT; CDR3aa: CASSDRSHTDTQYF
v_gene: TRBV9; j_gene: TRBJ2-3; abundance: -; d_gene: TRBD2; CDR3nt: TGTGCCAGCAGCGTAAGCGGGATGAAGCAGTATTTT; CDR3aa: CASSVSGMKQYF
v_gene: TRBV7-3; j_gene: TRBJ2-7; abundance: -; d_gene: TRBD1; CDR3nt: TGTGCCAGCAGCTTAATGGCAGGGGGCGAGCAGTACTTC; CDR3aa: CASSLMAGGEQYF
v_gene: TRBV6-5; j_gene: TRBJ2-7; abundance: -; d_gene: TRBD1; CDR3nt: TGTGCCAGCAGTTACGAACAGGGGGCCGTTACGGAGCAGTACTTC; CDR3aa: CASSYEQGAVTEQYF
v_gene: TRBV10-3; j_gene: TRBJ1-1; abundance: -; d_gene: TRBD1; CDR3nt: TGTGCCATCAGTGGTGCTGCGACAGGGGCGGGGATGAACACTGAAGCTTTCTTT; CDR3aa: CAISGAATGAGMNTEAFF
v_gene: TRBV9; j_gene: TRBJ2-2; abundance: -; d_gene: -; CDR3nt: TGTGCCAGCAGCTACTACGGGATCGGGGAGCTGTTTTTT; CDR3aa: CASSYYGIGELFF
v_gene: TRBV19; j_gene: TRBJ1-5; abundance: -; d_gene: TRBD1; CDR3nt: TGTGCCAGTAGTATCGGGACAGGGGGCAATCAGCCCCAGCATTTT; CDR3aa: CASSIGTGGNQPQHF
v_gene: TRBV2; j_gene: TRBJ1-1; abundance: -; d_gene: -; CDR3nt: TGTGCCAGCAAAATGGTTGGTGTTGCTAGTGAAGCTTTCTTT; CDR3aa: CASKMVGVASEAFF
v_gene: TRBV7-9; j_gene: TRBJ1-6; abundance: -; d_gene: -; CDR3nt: TGTGCCAGCAGCTCCGAAGGAGGGGGAGGTAATTCACCCCTCCACTTT; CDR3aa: CASSSEGGGGNSPLHF
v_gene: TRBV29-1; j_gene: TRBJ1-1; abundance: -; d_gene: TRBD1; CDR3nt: TGCAGCGTTGTCGTCAGGGGGCTGGACACTGAAGCTTTCTTT; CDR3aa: CSVVVRGLDTEAFF
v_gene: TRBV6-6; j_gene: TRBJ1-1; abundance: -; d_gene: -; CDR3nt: TGTGCCAGCAGTCTAACGGGGCAGGGAGAAGCTTTCTTT; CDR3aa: CASSLTGQGEAFF